Here is one T cell receptor (beta chain) with its context. Its antigen is still unknown. cDNA came from roughly 0.53 to 1 ug RNA primed by random hexamers. The authors amplified TCR beta CDR3 across 54 Vbeta and 13 Jbeta using immunoSEQ multiplex PCR. MiXCR, run by TCRdb on the immunoSEQ multiplex PCR reads, gives a single entry per CDR3 protein. The sample holds about 140,000 distinct CDR3 sequences, 95% seen once. The sample belongs to a study of CD8 T cells in Susac syndrome. Study-level points and caveats: CD4+ T cell repertoires in Susac syndrome exhibited no evidence of clonal expansion. Only a relatively small number of individuals were included in the TCR sequencing and HLA analysis.

CDR3 length: 14 amino acids. Trimming shortened V by 7 bases and J by 3 bases, and 12 bases separated the two germline ends. CDR1 is SNHLY and CDR2 is FYNNEI in the germline V gene. The chain employs TRBV2 and TRBJ1-4, with TRBD1 as a possible D gene (6 bases). Sequenced input: CD4+ T cells from PBMCs. The sequence was collected from a human donor with Susac syndrome. This CDR3 reads CASTQDSPNEKLFF. CDR3 nucleotide sequence: TGTGCCAGCACCCAGGACAGTCCTAATGAAAAACTGTTTTTT.